A single sample is the source of the 25 T cell receptor beta chains below, sequenced in a study of blood T cell repertoires in COVID-19. Method: immunoSEQ multiplex PCR; TCRdb's copy keeps in-frame clones and lacks some. The sample includes approximately 220,000 clones, 80% to 90% of them seen just once. Material: peripheral blood. The receptors originated from a woman of 80 years or more with acute or convalescent COVID-19.

This clone occurred many times. The V and J genes are TRBV6-2 or TRBV6-3 and TRBJ1-5; 9 bases fit TRBD1. Looked up from germline, CDR1 is MNHEY and CDR2 is SVGEGT. V lost 2 bases to trimming and J lost 7 bases; unmatched junction nucleotides: 3. The CDR3 runs to 14 residues. The CDR3 DNA is TGTGCCAGCAGTTACACGACAGGGGGGCAGCCCCAGCATTTT. Amino acids: CASSYTTGGQPQHF.

The chain employs TRBV6-2 or TRBV6-3 and TRBJ2-7; D unclear. Trimming pared 2 bases from V and 2 bases from J, leaving 13 bases between. Germline V gives CDR1 MNHEY, CDR2 SVGEGT. The CDR3 totals 15 residues. The CDR3 nucleotides read TGTGCCAGCAGTTACGCGAGGCGTACGGCCTACGAGCAGTACTTC. This codes for CASSYARRTAYEQYF.

The chain recombines TRBV20-1 with TRBJ2-5; no reliable D call. The CDR3 runs to 11 residues. V lost 3 bases to trimming and J lost 1 base, with 3 bases between them. Germline V lookup: CDR1 DFQATT, CDR2 SNEGSKA (reference sequence). CDR3 sequence (DNA): TGCAGTGCTAGGGCCCAAGAGACCCAGTACTTC. As protein: CSARAQETQYF.

V is TRBV4-3 and J is TRBJ1-5; 10 bases fit TRBD1. The J segment lost 5 bases and the V segment lost 1 base, leaving 5 bases of the junction unmatched. The CDR3 is 16 residues long. Germline lookup yields CDR1 LGHNA and CDR2 YSLEER. CDR3 in amino acids: CASSQVRGTGDQPQHF. CDR3 bases: TGCGCCAGCAGCCAAGTGAGGGGGACAGGGGATCAGCCCCAGCATTTT.

CDR3 sequence: CASSYLGRAGANVLTF. The CDR3, as DNA: TGTGCCAGCAGTTACTTGGGGAGGGCTGGGGCCAACGTCCTGACTTTC. The chain uses TRBV6-5 and TRBJ2-6, with TRBD2 matching over 7 bases. With 1 base clipped from V and 2 bases from J, the junction kept 2 bases outside the gene matches. The CDR3 extends over 16 amino acids. The germline V gene has CDR1 MNHEY and CDR2 SVGAGI.

V usage is TRBV28 and J usage is TRBJ1-5, with D maybe TRBD1 (5 bases). The V end lost 4 bases, the J end lost 4 bases, and 8 bases lay between the germline ends. The CDR3 consists of 13 residues. Germline lookup yields CDR1 MDHEN and CDR2 SYDVKM. The CDR3 sequence is CASSSGGNQPQHF. In DNA, the CDR3 is TGTGCCAGCAGTTCGGGGGGGAATCAGCCCCAGCATTTT.

The chain carries TRBV19 and TRBJ2-7, with D possibly being TRBD1 (5 bases). V dropped 7 bases and J dropped 3 bases, with 16 bases sitting between them. CDR1 and CDR2 from the germline V gene are LNHDA and SQIVND (reference sequence). CDR3 length: 14 residues. The CDR3 is CASKQQGINYEQYF. CDR3 DNA sequence: TGTGCCAGTAAGCAGCAGGGAATTAACTACGAGCAGTACTTC. The full variable domain, in which reference TRBV19 and TRBJ2-7 provide the parts outside the CDR3, is DGGITQSPKYLFRKEGQNVTLSCEQNLNHDAMYWYRQDPGQGLRLIYYSQIVNDFQKGDIAEGYSVSREKKESFPLTVTSAQKNPTAFYLCASKQQGINYEQYFGPGTRLTVT.

This chain joins TRBV4-3 and TRBJ1-3; D remains ambiguous. Germline CDR1 LGHNA, CDR2 YSLEER. There are 14 residues in the CDR3. V was clipped by 5 bases and J by 3 bases, with 11 bases between them. This chain's CDR3 is CASSASDRGNTIYF. In nucleotides, the CDR3 is TGCGCCAGCAGCGCTAGCGACCGTGGAAACACCATATATTTT.

V usage is TRBV18 and J usage is TRBJ2-2; tentative D call: TRBD1 (5 bases). The length of the CDR3 is 15 residues. The germline CDR1 and CDR2 sequences are KGHSH and LQKENI. The germline V and J ends were trimmed by 2 bases and 4 bases, with 11 bases remaining between them. CDR3 sequence (DNA): TGTGCCAGCTCACCAATCGACAGTCCCACCGGGGAGCTGTTTTTT. Translating gives CASSPIDSPTGELFF.

The chain uses TRBV11-2 and TRBJ2-3; 9 bases match TRBD1. The CDR3 has 15 amino acids. Germline loops: CDR1 SGHAT, CDR2 FQNNGV. V dropped 5 bases and J dropped 2; count of bases not matched to a gene: 5. The CDR3 region is CASSPGQGNTDTQYF. Written as DNA, the CDR3 is TGTGCCAGCAGCCCCGGACAGGGGAACACAGATACGCAGTATTTT.

Notes on this clone: The same CDR3 also results from other DNA sequences found in this sample. V is TRBV18 and J is TRBJ2-7; the D gene is possibly TRBD2 (5 bases). The CDR3 has 13 residues. Deletions cut 2 bases from V and 1 base from J, with 6 bases between. Looked up from germline, CDR1 is KGHSH and CDR2 is LQKENI. The CDR3 is CASSPGGSYEQYF. CDR3 nucleotide sequence: TGTGCCAGCTCACCAGGCGGGTCCTACGAGCAGTACTTC.

The rearrangement uses TRBV5-1 and TRBJ2-1, with D possibly TRBD2 on 6 matching bases. The CDR3 covers 15 residues. Germline V gives CDR1 SGHRS, CDR2 YFSETQ. Trimming cost V 0 bases and J 4 bases, with 11 bases left between them. CDR3 amino acids: CASSLDGGPYNEQFF. The CDR3 DNA follows: TGCGCCAGCAGCTTGGACGGGGGACCGTACAATGAGCAGTTCTTC.

Here the CDR3 DNA reads TGTGCCAGCAGCCAGAACGGAAACACCATATATTTT. It is translated as CASSQNGNTIYF. The J gene is TRBJ1-3, the V gene TRBV11-2; D uncertain. V dropped 5 bases and J dropped 4 bases, with 6 bases sitting between them. CDR3 length: 12 residues. The germline V gene encodes CDR1 SGHAT and CDR2 FQNNGV. The full variable domain, with the rest looked up from reference TRBV11-2 and TRBJ1-3, is EAGVAQSPRYKIIEKRQSVAFWCNPISGHATLYWYQQILGQGPKLLIQFQNNGVVDDSQLPKDRFSAERLKGVDSTLKIQPAKLEDSAVYLCASSQNGNTIYFGEGSWLTVV.

Only one count was recorded for this clone. This sequence joins TRBV12-5 and TRBJ2-7; 8 bases align to TRBD1. The V gene end was trimmed by 5 bases and the J gene end by 6 bases; junction bases not matched to a gene: 6. The CDR3 covers 13 residues. Per germline, CDR1 LGHNT and CDR2 FRNRAP. The CDR3 DNA sequence: TGTGCTAGTGGTATCAGGACAGGGACCGAGCAGTACTTC. This translates into CASGIRTGTEQYF.

The V and J genes are TRBV29-1 and TRBJ2-7; D might be TRBD2 (7 bases). Germline V gene lookup returns CDR1 SQVTM and CDR2 ANQGSEA. This CDR3 has 13 residues. V was cut by 6 bases and J by 5 bases, with 17 bases left in between. The CDR3 reads CSVGVGGDNEQYF. CDR3 DNA sequence: TGCAGCGTAGGGGTAGGGGGGGATAACGAGCAGTACTTC.

The CDR3 loop is CSVGSVTSTDTQYF. In DNA form, the CDR3 reads TGCAGCGTTGGATCGGTGACTAGCACAGATACGCAGTATTTT. The rearrangement links TRBV29-1 to TRBJ2-3; unclear D gene. V was clipped by 4 bases and J by 0 bases, with 11 bases between them. The CDR3 has 14 amino acids. Germline-derived CDR1 and CDR2 are SQVTM and ANQGSEA.

This clone was detected once. J is TRBJ2-3 and V is TRBV11-2; the D is unclear. Germline loops: CDR1 SGHAT, CDR2 FQNNGV. CDR3 length equals 15 residues. V dropped 7 bases and J dropped 6 bases, with 20 bases sitting between them. DNA of the CDR3: TGTGCCAGCACGTTGGCGCATGCGGCTGCCGATACGCAGTATTTT. It is translated as CASTLAHAAADTQYF. Variable domain in full (rest from reference TRBV11-2 and TRBJ2-3): EAGVAQSPRYKIIEKRQSVAFWCNPISGHATLYWYQQILGQGPKLLIQFQNNGVVDDSQLPKDRFSAERLKGVDSTLKIQPAKLEDSAVYLCASTLAHAAADTQYFGPGTRLTVL.

This chain links TRBV30 with TRBJ2-1; TRBD2 matches 15 bases. The CDR3 runs 15 residues. V was pared by 3 bases and J by 9 bases, with 6 bases of the junction left unmatched. The germline CDR1 and CDR2 sequences are GTSNPN and SVGIG (reference sequence). This CDR3 is CAWSGGLAGGIEQFF. The CDR3 DNA reads TGTGCCTGGAGCGGGGGACTAGCGGGAGGCATTGAGCAGTTCTTC.

The genes are TRBV7-2 and TRBJ1-1; 7 bases are shared with TRBD1. This CDR3 region has 15 residues. The germline gives CDR1 SGHTA, CDR2 FQGNSA. V was clipped by 3 bases and J by 0 bases; unmatched bases: 4. This CDR3 is CASSFFGTVNTEAFF. The CDR3 DNA reads TGTGCCAGCAGCTTCTTCGGGACAGTGAACACTGAAGCTTTCTTT.

This chain uses TRBV28 with TRBJ2-1, with 10 positions matching TRBD2. Trimming removed 6 bases from V and 6 bases from J; junction bases left unmatched: 11. CDR3 length: 16 residues. Germline lookup yields CDR1 MDHEN and CDR2 SYDVKM. CDR3: CASRGKSGLAFNEQFF. The DNA of the CDR3 is TGTGCCAGCAGGGGCAAATCGGGACTAGCGTTCAATGAGCAGTTCTTC.

In its sample, this clone was seen once. This rearrangement joins TRBV13 to TRBJ1-1, with D perhaps matching TRBD1 (5 bases). From germline, CDR1 is PRHDT and CDR2 FYEKMQ (reference sequence). Between the trimmed V and J ends, which lost 5 bases and 5 bases, there was a span of 15 bases. The CDR3 extends over 14 amino acids. The CDR3 DNA is TGTGCCAGCAGCCCTCCCCGTAGGGGTACTGAAGCTTTCTTT. Translating it yields CASSPPRRGTEAFF.

Here the CDR3 DNA reads TGTGCCAGCAGCCCCGACAGGGACTATGGCTACACCTTC. It codes for CASSPDRDYGYTF. The gene calls are TRBV11-3 and TRBJ1-2, with 7 bases matching TRBD1. V shed 5 bases and J 3 bases; nucleotides not matched to a gene: 3. CDR3 size: 13 residues. Germline V gives CDR1 SGHNT, CDR2 YENEEA.

This sequence joins TRBV30 and TRBJ2-2; the match to TRBD1 covers 7 bases. There are 13 residues in the CDR3. J gave up 6 bases and V 4 bases, and 5 bases lay outside the gene matches. From germline, CDR1 is GTSNPN and CDR2 SVGIG (reference sequence). This CDR3 is CAWTRTGAGELFF. The CDR3, as DNA: TGTGCCTGGACACGCACAGGGGCCGGGGAGCTGTTTTTT.

The V and J genes are TRBV4-2 and TRBJ1-2, with D maybe TRBD1 (5 bases). V was shortened by 0 bases and J by 8 bases, with 10 bases between the two germline ends. The CDR3 consists of 13 residues. CDR1 and CDR2 (germline): LGHNA, YNFKEQ. The chain's CDR3 is CASSQEGVGGYTF. DNA of the CDR3: TGTGCCAGCAGCCAAGAAGGGGTAGGAGGCTACACCTTC.

V gene TRBV28 combines with J gene TRBJ1-6; D perhaps matches TRBD1 (6 bases). Germline CDR1 is MDHEN and CDR2 is SYDVKM. This CDR3 is 19 amino acids long. Trimming pared 10 bases from V and 0 bases from J, leaving 25 bases between. The chain's CDR3 is CATELSTGLGSSYNSPLHF. The CDR3 nucleotides are TGTGCCACCGAGTTGTCGACAGGCTTGGGGAGCTCCTATAATTCACCCCTCCACTTT.